Sequencing of this T cell receptor beta chain was carried out in a study of vaccination effects on CD4 cells after COVID-19. The J segment lost 3 bases and the V segment lost 2 bases, leaving 9 bases of the junction unmatched. The length of the CDR3 is 16 residues. In germline, CDR1 is SGHRS, CDR2 YFSETQ. A note on this clone: Its antigen is unknown.

TCRdb keeps only in-frame clones here, not all; method: immunoSEQ multiplex PCR. The sample lists some 14,000 clones; just under 75% were seen once. Prior to sequencing, the ViraFEST assay stimulated PBMC with viral peptide pools, which expanded the antigen-specific CD4+ T cells. Culture proceeded for approximately 9 days, and CD4+ T cells were then isolated. PCR-confirmed SARS-CoV-2 infection occurred in the person between March and December 2020. Either the BNT162b2 or mRNA-1273 vaccine was given to participants in two doses. The specimen was CD4+ T cells from PBMCs cultured with HCoV-NL63 spike peptides, collected after COVID-19 vaccination. The chain recombines TRBV5-1 with TRBJ2-3, with 7 bases matching TRBD1. The source is a human donor who had a prior SARS-CoV-2 infection. The CDR3 loop is CASSFANTRGTDTQYF. The CDR3, as DNA: TGCGCCAGCAGCTTCGCTAATACCAGGGGGACAGATACGCAGTATTTT.